The 31 T cell receptor beta chains reported below all come from one sample, sequenced in a study of T-cell memory formation after mild COVID-19. MiXCR, run by TCRdb on the 5' RACE reads, gives a single entry per CDR3 protein. The top ten clones hold 25% to 30% of a sample with about 38,000 distinct CDR3 sequences, about an eighth of them seen once. Input material: PBMCs or a T cell subset sorted from them (not recorded which). These receptors all come from a man between 18 and 35 years old who had mild COVID-19 (a few samples of this study predate the infection). Cell type and time point are not known.

This clonotype was counted between two and nine times. V and J are TRBV7-2 and TRBJ2-7; a possible D gene is TRBD1 (5 bases). The CDR3 contains 15 residues. Germline assignment: CDR1 SGHTA and CDR2 FQGNSA. V gave up 1 base and J gave up 5 bases, with 15 bases separating them. Written as DNA, the CDR3 is TGTGCCAGCAGCTTAGTCAGGGCAAAAGTCCACGAGCAGTACTTC. Encoded protein: CASSLVRAKVHEQYF.

This clonotype was detected a few times. The chain recombines TRBV3-1 with TRBJ2-5; D perhaps matches TRBD2 (6 bases). The CDR3 covers 13 residues. Trimming left V 0 bases short and J 6 bases short, with 8 bases between. Germline CDR1 LGHDT, CDR2 YNNKEL (reference sequence). The CDR3 bases are TGTGCCAGCAGCCAAGATGCGGGGAAGACCCAGTACTTC. Translating it yields CASSQDAGKTQYF.

In its sample, this clonotype was seen many times. The V gene is TRBV28, the J gene TRBJ1-1; D is undetermined. This CDR3 spans 12 amino acids. V gave up 7 bases and J gave up 7 bases, with 13 bases separating them. Per the germline V gene, CDR1 is MDHEN and CDR2 is SYDVKM. CDR3 protein: CASTSSAVEAFF. The CDR3 bases are TGTGCCAGCACCTCTTCCGCAGTTGAAGCTTTCTTT.

The chain carries TRBV7-3 and TRBJ2-7, with 7 bases lining up with TRBD1. Germline CDR1 reads SGHTA; CDR2 reads FQGTGA. With V trimmed by 3 bases and J by 4 bases, 9 bases remained unmatched. The CDR3 has 15 residues. The CDR3 DNA is TGTGCCAGCAGCTTGGGCACAGGGGTCGGGTACGAGCAGTACTTC. It specifies CASSLGTGVGYEQYF.

This clonotype was seen many times. This sequence joins TRBV4-3 and TRBJ2-7; D is perhaps TRBD2 (6 bases). Trimming stripped 3 bases from V and 6 bases from J, with 15 bases between. This CDR3 is 14 amino acids long. Germline CDR1 and CDR2: LGHNA and YSLEER. CDR3 nucleotides: TGCGCCAGCAGCCAGCCGGCGGGGAAAGGCGAGCAGTACGTC. This encodes CASSQPAGKGEQYV.

This clonotype was recorded many times. The rearrangement joins TRBV5-1 to TRBJ2-5; tentatively, D is TRBD1 (6 bases). CDR1 and CDR2 (germline): SGHRS, YFSETQ. The CDR3 covers 14 residues. The germline V and J ends were trimmed by 4 bases and 1 base, with 11 bases remaining between them. The CDR3 spells CASSPRTVQETQYF. The CDR3 DNA is TGCGCCAGCAGCCCGCGGACAGTCCAAGAGACCCAGTACTTC.

In this sample, this clonotype turned up many times. The chain links TRBV6-2 or TRBV6-3 to TRBJ2-6, with D unclear. Germline V CDR1 and CDR2: MNHEY, SVGEGT. V gave up 3 bases and J gave up 0 bases, with 6 bases separating them. This CDR3 has 15 residues. The CDR3 region has the DNA TGTGCCAGCAGTTATAGCAGCTCTGGGGCCAACGTCCTGACTTTC. Protein: CASSYSSSGANVLTF.

This clonotype was seen a handful of times. V is TRBV19 and J is TRBJ2-5, with a weak D call TRBD2 (5 bases). The germline V gene has CDR1 LNHDA and CDR2 SQIVND (reference sequence). CDR3 size: 13 residues. Trimming removed 5 bases at V and 5 bases at J, with 12 bases between. DNA of the CDR3: TGTGCCAGTAGTGGGTCGAGGGCGGAGACCCAGTACTTC. It yields the protein CASSGSRAETQYF. The complete variable domain, with remaining parts taken from reference TRBV19 and TRBJ2-5, reads DGGITQSPKYLFRKEGQNVTLSCEQNLNHDAMYWYRQDPGQGLRLIYYSQIVNDFQKGDIAEGYSVSREKKESFPLTVTSAQKNPTAFYLCASSGSRAETQYFGPGTRLLVL.

The rearrangement links TRBV7-9 to TRBJ2-3; possible D gene TRBD2, 5 bases. The CDR3 runs 14 residues. V shed 4 bases and J shed 0 bases, with 8 bases lying between them. Germline CDR1 SEHNR, CDR2 FQNEAQ (reference sequence). In nucleotides, the CDR3 is TGTGCCAGCAGCTCGGACTCTAGCACAGATACGCAGTATTTT. It translates to CASSSDSSTDTQYF. The variable domain in full, with the rest retrieved from reference TRBV7-9 and TRBJ2-3, is DTGVSQNPRHKITKRGQNVTFRCDPISEHNRLYWYRQTLGQGPEFLTYFQNEAQLEKSRLLSDRFSAERPKGSFSTLEIQRTEQGDSAMYLCASSSDSSTDTQYFGPGTRLTVL.

This clonotype was counted many times. This chain links TRBV12-3 or TRBV12-4 with TRBJ2-3; TRBD2 agrees at 8 bases. The CDR3 has 13 amino acids. CDR3 nucleotide sequence: TGTGTCAACGAGCGGGGGCCAGCAGATACGCAGTATTTT. Translated, it gives CVNERGPADTQYF.

In its sample, this clonotype was seen a few times. The V gene is TRBV6-1, the J gene TRBJ2-3; 9 bases map to TRBD2. V was clipped by 0 bases and J by 7 bases; unmatched bases: 5. Germline V gene sequence: CDR1 MNHNS, CDR2 SASEGT. The length of the CDR3 is 15 residues. CDR3 protein: CASSEAAGGLYTQYF. CDR3 nucleotides: TGTGCCAGCAGTGAAGCGGCGGGGGGGCTTTATACGCAGTATTTT.

There are a few counts of this clonotype. This chain joins TRBV19 and TRBJ1-3, with D unresolved. V was clipped by 5 bases and J by 0 bases, with 8 bases between them. This CDR3 contains 14 residues. Germline loops: CDR1 LNHDA, CDR2 SQIVND (reference sequence). The CDR3 reads CASSVTRSGNTIYF. Here the CDR3 DNA reads TGTGCCAGTAGTGTGACCCGCTCTGGAAACACCATATATTTT.

Ten or more counts support this clonotype. As DNA, the CDR3 is TGTGCCAGCAGCTTCAACGATCAGGGCGGCTACACCTTC. As protein: CASSFNDQGGYTF. This rearrangement joins TRBV7-2 to TRBJ1-2; D perhaps matches TRBD1 (5 bases). V shed 3 bases and J shed 8 bases, with 13 bases lying between them. This CDR3 is 13 amino acids long. Germline values: CDR1 SGHTA, CDR2 FQGNSA.

This clonotype was found a few times. The CDR3 sequence is CASSRRTRGEKLFF. In DNA, the CDR3 is TGTGCCAGCAGCCGTAGAACGAGGGGTGAAAAACTGTTTTTT. The chain joins TRBV14 to TRBJ1-4, with a tentative D call TRBD1 (5 bases). V shed 4 bases and J shed 7 bases, with 13 bases lying between them. The CDR3 has 14 amino acids. Germline V lookup: CDR1 SGHDN, CDR2 FVKESK.

This clonotype was observed many times. The chain recombines TRBV5-1 with TRBJ2-3, with 10 bases lining up with TRBD2. CDR3 size: 16 residues. Trimming cost V 2 bases and J 5 bases; bases outside gene matches: 8. The germline V gene has CDR1 SGHRS and CDR2 YFSETQ. CDR3 DNA sequence: TGCGCCAGCAGCTTTACCAGCGGGGGGGCCCGAGATACGCAGTATTTT. This translates into CASSFTSGGARDTQYF.

By sample share, this clonotype is medium-sized. This chain uses TRBV4-2 with TRBJ2-3; 10 bases agree with TRBD2. This CDR3 spans 16 amino acids. V shed 0 bases, J shed 1 base, and the junction held 1 base outside the gene matches. Germline V lookup: CDR1 LGHNA, CDR2 YNFKEQ. The CDR3 is CASSQDLAGGTDTQYF. The CDR3 DNA sequence: TGTGCCAGCAGCCAAGATCTAGCGGGGGGCACAGATACGCAGTATTTT.

This clonotype was seen repeatedly, ten times or more. The gene calls are TRBV7-2 and TRBJ2-3, with a possible D match to TRBD2 (7 bases). V lost 8 bases to trimming and J lost 2 bases, with 14 bases between them. The CDR3 has 14 amino acids. The V gene's germline CDR1 is SGHTA and CDR2 FQGNSA. The CDR3 spells CASRGGGNTDTQYF. The CDR3 bases are TGTGCCAGCCGAGGGGGGGGAAACACAGATACGCAGTATTTT.

At least ten counts were recorded for this clonotype. This chain uses TRBV5-1 with TRBJ1-3, with no clear D. Germline CDR1 is SGHRS and CDR2 is YFSETQ. This CDR3 has 15 residues. Between the trimmed V and J ends, which lost 0 bases and 2 bases, there was a span of 9 bases. The CDR3 sequence is CASSLVGSAGNTIYF. CDR3 in DNA: TGCGCCAGCAGCTTGGTGGGTTCCGCTGGAAACACCATATATTTT.

This clonotype was picked up many times. CDR3 residues: CASSDGETGELFF. CDR3 DNA: TGTGCCAGCAGTGACGGGGAAACCGGGGAGCTGTTTTTT. The chain couples TRBV6-4 to TRBJ2-2; D is unclear. CDR1 MRHNA and CDR2 SNTAGT come from the germline V gene. This CDR3 has 13 residues. The V and J ends lost 2 bases and 5 bases respectively, with 6 bases between them.

The table lists this clonotype with a few counts. V gene TRBV4-1 combines with J gene TRBJ2-3; unclear D gene. Trimming cost V 1 base and J 6 bases, with 17 bases left between them. The CDR3 has 16 residues. Per the germline V gene, CDR1 is MGHRA and CDR2 is YSYEKL. The CDR3 bases are TGCGCCAGCAGCCAAGCAAATCTAGGGTGGTCTGATACGCAGTATTTT. This codes for CASSQANLGWSDTQYF.

At least ten counts were recorded for this clonotype. This chain joins TRBV20-1 and TRBJ2-6; D not certain. This CDR3 comprises 13 residues. Trimming stripped 1 base from V and 0 bases from J, with 1 base between. The V gene's germline CDR1 is DFQATT and CDR2 SNEGSKA (reference sequence). The CDR3 spells CSARVSGANVLTF. The CDR3 coding sequence is TGCAGTGCTAGAGTCTCTGGGGCCAACGTCCTGACTTTC.

This clonotype came up a few times. The chain recombines TRBV20-1 with TRBJ1-2; 10 bases line up with TRBD1. There are 18 residues in the CDR3. The V gene end was trimmed by 0 bases and the J gene end by 5 bases; junction bases not matched to a gene: 15. Germline V gives CDR1 DFQATT, CDR2 SNEGSKA (reference sequence). CDR3 sequence (DNA): TGCAGTGCTAGAGACCCCGGGACAGGGGTTTATGGCTTATATGGCTACACCTTC. Its translation: CSARDPGTGVYGLYGYTF.

This clonotype has ten or more counts. This chain links TRBV30 with TRBJ1-2; D unclear. CDR3 size: 13 residues. V was clipped by 2 bases and J by 2 bases, with 9 bases between them. Germline V gene lookup returns CDR1 GTSNPN and CDR2 SVGIG (reference sequence). CDR3 DNA sequence: TGTGCCTGGAGTTGGCTGATAAACTATGGCTACACCTTC. It translates to CAWSWLINYGYTF.

By share, this clonotype ranks as medium-sized. V is TRBV6-6 and J is TRBJ2-3, with D possibly matching TRBD1 (6 bases). Germline CDR1 is MNHNY and CDR2 is SVGAGI (reference sequence). V lost 8 bases, J lost 1 base, and 7 bases lay in between. CDR3 length: 12 amino acids. The CDR3 here is CASSGGTDTQYF. For the CDR3, the DNA is TGTGCCAGCTCAGGGGGCACAGATACGCAGTATTTT.

This clonotype came up many times. The rearrangement links TRBV7-2 to TRBJ2-3, with TRBD2 as a possible D gene (5 bases). CDR1 and CDR2 (germline): SGHTA, FQGNSA. The CDR3 is made up of 16 amino acids. The ends were cut back, 4 bases at V and 0 bases at J, with 14 bases in the middle. DNA of the CDR3: TGTGCCAGCAGCTGGGCGGGTGTGGGTAGCACAGATACGCAGTATTTT. Protein: CASSWAGVGSTDTQYF.

This clonotype was recorded many times. This chain links TRBV4-2 with TRBJ2-7; 11 bases align to TRBD2. V dropped 1 base and J dropped 5; count of bases not matched to a gene: 7. CDR3 length: 16 amino acids. Germline assignment: CDR1 LGHNA and CDR2 YNFKEQ. The chain's CDR3 is CASSQAVAGGPNEQYF. For the CDR3, the DNA is TGTGCCAGCAGCCAAGCCGTAGCGGGGGGGCCCAACGAGCAGTACTTC.

This clonotype was detected a few times. The chain employs TRBV30 and TRBJ1-2; D might be TRBD1 (5 bases). CDR1 GTSNPN and CDR2 SVGIG come from the germline V gene (reference sequence). The V end lost 4 bases, the J end lost 8 bases, and 17 bases lay between the germline ends. The CDR3 spans 13 residues. CDR3 coding DNA: TGTGCCTGGAAGCCGTTTCAGGGAGGGGGCTACACCTTC. As protein: CAWKPFQGGGYTF.

This clonotype showed up many times. This chain links TRBV12-3 or TRBV12-4 with TRBJ2-1; D remains ambiguous. V lost 2 bases to trimming and J lost 5 bases, with 10 bases between them. CDR3 length equals 14 residues. The chain's CDR3 is CASSLQESNNEQFF. For the CDR3, the DNA is TGTGCCAGCAGTTTACAGGAATCGAACAATGAGCAGTTCTTC.

This clonotype was counted at least ten times. This sequence joins TRBV7-6 and TRBJ2-7; D may be TRBD2 (6 bases). The CDR3 length is 14 residues. Trimming stripped 5 bases from V and 5 bases from J, with 16 bases between. In germline, CDR1 is SGHVS, CDR2 FNYEAQ. This CDR3 is CASSTTLGGNEQYF. Here the CDR3 DNA reads TGTGCCAGCAGCACAACCCTGGGCGGGAACGAGCAGTACTTC.

In this sample, this clonotype turned up many times. The chain has TRBV28 and TRBJ2-6, with 7 bases aligning to TRBD1. Unmatched junction bases numbered 9, after V lost 6 bases and J lost 1 base. This CDR3 region has 17 residues. Looked up from germline, CDR1 is MDHEN and CDR2 is SYDVKM. Written as DNA, the CDR3 is TGTGCCAGCAGCCTTATGACAGGGCGATCTGGGGCCAACGTCCTGACTTTC. This codes for CASSLMTGRSGANVLTF.

This clonotype was seen at least ten times. The chain links TRBV7-9 to TRBJ1-6, with a possible D match to TRBD1 (5 bases). The germline V gene encodes CDR1 SEHNR and CDR2 FQNEAQ (reference sequence). The CDR3 runs to 17 residues. V lost 5 bases, J lost 0 bases, and 14 bases lay in between. CDR3 DNA sequence: TGTGCCAGCAGCCGTCCGATGGGGACCTCCTATAATTCACCCCTCCACTTT. Its protein product is CASSRPMGTSYNSPLHF.